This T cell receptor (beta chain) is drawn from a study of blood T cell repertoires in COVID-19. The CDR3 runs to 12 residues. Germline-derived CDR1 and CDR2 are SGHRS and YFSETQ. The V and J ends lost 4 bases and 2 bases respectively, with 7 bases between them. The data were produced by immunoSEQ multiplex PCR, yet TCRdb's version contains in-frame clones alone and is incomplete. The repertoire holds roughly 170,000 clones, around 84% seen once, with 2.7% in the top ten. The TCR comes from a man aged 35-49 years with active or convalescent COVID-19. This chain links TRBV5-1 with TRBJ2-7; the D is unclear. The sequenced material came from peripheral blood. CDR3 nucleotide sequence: TGCGCCAGCAGCCACAATACCTACGAGCAGTACTTC. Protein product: CASSHNTYEQYF.